The sequence of this TCR beta chain was determined in a study of blood T cell repertoires in COVID-19. Study-level information: Some COVID-19 samples were acute and others convalescent; all came from the United States, Italy and Spain.

V shed 5 bases, J shed 7 bases, and the junction held 17 bases outside the gene matches. There are 17 residues in the CDR3. Germline CDR1 is LNHDA and CDR2 is SQIVND (reference sequence). Per the original data handling: Estimates of nucleated cell counts were drawn from the amplification of reference gene primers. The protocol was immunoSEQ multiplex PCR, while the TCRdb copy is restricted to in-frame clones and leaves out a portion. V and J calls and clone size come straight from that table; D and trimming were deduced from the DNA. The sample consists of just over 70,000 clones, about 80% of them appearing once.

V is TRBV19 and J is TRBJ1-2; 9 bases agree with TRBD1. The sequence came from a woman aged 70-85 years with acute or convalescent COVID-19. Sequences were obtained from peripheral blood. The CDR3 bases are TGTGCCAGTAGTTCCTCAGGTCCCGGGACAGGGTGGAGTGGCTACACCTTC. This gives the protein CASSSSGPGTGWSGYTF.